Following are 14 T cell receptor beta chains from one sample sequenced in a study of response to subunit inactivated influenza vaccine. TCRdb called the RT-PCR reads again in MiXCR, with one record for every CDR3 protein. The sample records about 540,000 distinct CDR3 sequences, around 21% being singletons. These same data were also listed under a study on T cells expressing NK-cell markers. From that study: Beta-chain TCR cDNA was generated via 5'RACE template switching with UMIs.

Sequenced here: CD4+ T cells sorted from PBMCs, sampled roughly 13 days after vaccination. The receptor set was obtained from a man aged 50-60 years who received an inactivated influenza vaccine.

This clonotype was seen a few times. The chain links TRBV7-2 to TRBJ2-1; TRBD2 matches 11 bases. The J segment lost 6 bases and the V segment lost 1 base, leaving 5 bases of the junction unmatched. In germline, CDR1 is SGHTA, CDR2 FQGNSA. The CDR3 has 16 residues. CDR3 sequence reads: CASSLEVAGGSNEQFF. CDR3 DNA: TGTGCCAGCAGCTTAGAAGTAGCGGGGGGGTCCAATGAGCAGTTCTTC.

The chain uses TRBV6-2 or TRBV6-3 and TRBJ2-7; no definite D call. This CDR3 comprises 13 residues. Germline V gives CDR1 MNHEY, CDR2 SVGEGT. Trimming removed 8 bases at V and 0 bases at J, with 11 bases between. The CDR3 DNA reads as TGTGCCAGCTTCAGGCAGAACTCCTACGAGCAGTACTTC. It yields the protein CASFRQNSYEQYF.

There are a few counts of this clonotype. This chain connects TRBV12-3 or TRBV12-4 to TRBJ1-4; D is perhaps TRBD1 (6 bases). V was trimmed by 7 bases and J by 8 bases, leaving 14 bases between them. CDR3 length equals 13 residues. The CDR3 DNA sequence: TGTGCCAGCAACCTCCGGGACAACGAAAAACTGTTTTTT. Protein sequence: CASNLRDNEKLFF.

In DNA, the CDR3 is TGTGCCAGCAAACAGGGGTCCACAGATACGCAGTATTTT. This translates into CASKQGSTDTQYF. The genes are TRBV7-2 and TRBJ2-3; 7 bases are shared with TRBD1. V gave up 7 bases and J gave up 2 bases; unmatched junction bases: 3. Germline-derived CDR1 and CDR2 are SGHTA and FQGNSA. This CDR3 comprises 13 residues.

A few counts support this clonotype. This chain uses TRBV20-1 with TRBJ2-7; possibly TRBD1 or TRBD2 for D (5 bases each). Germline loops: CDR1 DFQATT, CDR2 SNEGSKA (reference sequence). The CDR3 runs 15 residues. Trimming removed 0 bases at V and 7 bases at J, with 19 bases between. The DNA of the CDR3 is TGCAGTGCTAGAGAGCTACGGGACGCAGATTGGGAGCAGTACTTC. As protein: CSARELRDADWEQYF.

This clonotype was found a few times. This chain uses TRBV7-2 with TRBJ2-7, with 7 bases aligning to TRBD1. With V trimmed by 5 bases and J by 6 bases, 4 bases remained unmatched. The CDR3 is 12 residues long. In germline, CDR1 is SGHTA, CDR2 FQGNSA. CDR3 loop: CASSSDRVEQYF. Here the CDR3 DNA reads TGTGCCAGCAGCAGTGACAGGGTCGAGCAGTACTTC.

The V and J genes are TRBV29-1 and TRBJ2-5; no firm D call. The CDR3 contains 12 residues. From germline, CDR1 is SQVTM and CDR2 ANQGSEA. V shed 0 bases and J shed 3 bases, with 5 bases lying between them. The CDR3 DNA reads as TGCAGCGTTGAAGACAGAAAAGAGACCCAGTACTTC. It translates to CSVEDRKETQYF.

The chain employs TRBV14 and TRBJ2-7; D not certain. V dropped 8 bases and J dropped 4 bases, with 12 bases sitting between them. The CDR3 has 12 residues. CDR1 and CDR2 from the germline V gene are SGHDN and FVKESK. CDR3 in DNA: TGTGCCAGCGGGGATCGGCCTTACGAGCAGTACTTC. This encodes CASGDRPYEQYF.

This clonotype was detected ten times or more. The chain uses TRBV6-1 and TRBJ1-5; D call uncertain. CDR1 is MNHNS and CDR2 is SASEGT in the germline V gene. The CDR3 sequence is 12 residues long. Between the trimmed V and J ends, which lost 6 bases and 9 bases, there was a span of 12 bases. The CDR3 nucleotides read TGTGCCAGCAGGGACGGAACGTCGCCCCAGCATTTT. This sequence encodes CASRDGTSPQHF.

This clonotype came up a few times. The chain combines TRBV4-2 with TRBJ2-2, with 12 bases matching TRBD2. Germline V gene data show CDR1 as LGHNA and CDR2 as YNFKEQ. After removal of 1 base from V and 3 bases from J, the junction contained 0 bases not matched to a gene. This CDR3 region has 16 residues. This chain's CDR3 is CASSQASGRDTGELFF. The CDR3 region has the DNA TGTGCCAGCAGCCAAGCTAGCGGGAGGGACACCGGGGAGCTGTTTTTT.

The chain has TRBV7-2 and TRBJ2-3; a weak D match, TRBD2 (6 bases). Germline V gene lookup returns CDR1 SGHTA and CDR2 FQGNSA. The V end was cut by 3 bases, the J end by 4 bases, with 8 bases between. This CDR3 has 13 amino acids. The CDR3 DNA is TGTGCCAGCAGCTTCGGGAGTGCAGATACGCAGTATTTT. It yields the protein CASSFGSADTQYF.

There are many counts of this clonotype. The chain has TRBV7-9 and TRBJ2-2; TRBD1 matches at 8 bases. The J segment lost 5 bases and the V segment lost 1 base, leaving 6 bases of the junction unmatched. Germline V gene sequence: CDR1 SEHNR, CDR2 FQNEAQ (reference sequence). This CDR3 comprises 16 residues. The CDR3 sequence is CASSLGGTGGTGELFF. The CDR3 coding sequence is TGTGCCAGCAGCTTAGGAGGGACAGGTGGTACCGGGGAGCTGTTTTTT.

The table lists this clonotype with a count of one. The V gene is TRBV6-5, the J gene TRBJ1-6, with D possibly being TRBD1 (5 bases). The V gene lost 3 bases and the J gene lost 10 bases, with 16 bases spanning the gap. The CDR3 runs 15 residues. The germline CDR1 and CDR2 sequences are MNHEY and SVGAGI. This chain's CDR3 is CASSYDGGRISPLHF. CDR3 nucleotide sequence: TGTGCCAGCAGTTATGATGGGGGGAGGATCTCACCCCTCCACTTT.

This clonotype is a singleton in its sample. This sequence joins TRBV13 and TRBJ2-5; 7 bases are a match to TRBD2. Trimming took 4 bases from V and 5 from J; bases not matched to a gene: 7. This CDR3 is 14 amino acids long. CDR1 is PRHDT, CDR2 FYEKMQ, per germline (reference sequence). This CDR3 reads CASSSVGGLETQYF. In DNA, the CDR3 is TGTGCCAGCAGCTCGGTCGGGGGGTTGGAGACCCAGTACTTC.